A selection of T cell receptor beta chains follows, all from one sample in a study of T-cell reconstitution after alpha-beta-depleted transplantation in children. One entry per CDR3 protein results from TCRdb running MiXCR on the PCR reads. There are almost 400,000 distinct CDR3 sequences in the sample; roughly 21% occur only once, and 3% to 4.5% lies in the top ten. Sequenced material: PBMCs from the stem cell graft donor, taken from the stem cell graft. The origin of the receptors is a human donor who donated a stem cell graft to a child with acute myeloid leukemia. Both conserved end residues are part of each CDR3. D genes are given only for firm matches. Clone size is stated in some rows and not others, as once, few, many or a class when expanded.

j_gene	d_gene	v_gene	abundance	CDR3aa	CDR3nt
TRBJ2-1	TRBD2	TRBV6-5	few	CASSWGLEGNEQFF	TGTGCCAGCAGTTGGGGACTAGAGGGGAATGAGCAGTTCTTC
TRBJ2-1	TRBD2	TRBV2	.	CASTWRTSGRALDNEQFF	TGTGCCAGCACCTGGCGTACTAGCGGGAGGGCCCTCGACAATGAGCAGTTCTTC
TRBJ1-1	TRBD1	TRBV6-1	few	CASSDRGANTEAFF	TGTGCCAGCAGCGACAGGGGGGCAAACACTGAAGCTTTCTTT
TRBJ2-7	TRBD1	TRBV18	.	CASSPGTGDHEQYF	TGTGCCAGCTCACCAGGGACAGGGGATCACGAGCAGTACTTC
TRBJ2-3	TRBD2	TRBV29-1	few	CSVRGLLAGGDSTDTQYF	TGCAGCGTTAGGGGGCTACTAGCGGGAGGCGATAGCACAGATACGCAGTATTTT
TRBJ2-3	.	TRBV10-3	many	CAISGGGTDTQYF	TGTGCCATCAGTGGGGGGGGCACAGATACGCAGTATTTT
TRBJ2-1	TRBD1	TRBV6-1	.	CASGGGRGWNEQFF	TGTGCCAGCGGGGGTGGCAGGGGGTGGAATGAGCAGTTCTTC
TRBJ2-1	.	TRBV7-2	few	CASSLASPPKEQFF	TGTGCCAGCAGCTTAGCGTCCCCCCCTAAGGAGCAGTTCTTC
TRBJ1-3	.	TRBV5-6	many	CASSLRGNTIYF	TGTGCCAGCAGCTTGCGTGGAAACACCATATATTTT
TRBJ1-2	.	TRBV7-9	.	CASSLGYNGYTF	TGTGCCAGCAGCTTAGGATACAATGGCTACACCTTC
TRBJ1-3	TRBD1	TRBV12-3/TRBV12-4	.	CASTLQGFGNTIYF	TGTGCCAGCACCCTACAGGGGTTTGGAAACACCATATATTTT
TRBJ2-7	TRBD1	TRBV12-3/TRBV12-4	few	CASSLEGQGIYEQYF	TGTGCCAGCAGTTTAGAGGGACAGGGAATATACGAGCAGTACTTC
TRBJ2-3	.	TRBV29-1	many	CSVEAGGTQYF	TGCAGCGTTGAAGCTGGGGGTACGCAGTATTTT
TRBJ1-5	.	TRBV6-1	few	CASTETGRKGNQPQHF	TGTGCCAGCACCGAAACGGGGAGGAAGGGGAATCAGCCCCAGCATTTT
TRBJ2-7	.	TRBV3-1	.	CASSQDHRGDEQYF	TGTGCCAGCAGCCAAGATCATCGTGGTGACGAGCAGTACTTC
TRBJ2-1	TRBD2	TRBV10-2	few	CASSELAGVSNEQFF	TGCGCCAGCAGTGAGCTAGCGGGAGTCTCCAATGAGCAGTTCTTC
TRBJ2-1	.	TRBV5-1	.	CASSWGVSDNEQFF	TGCGCCAGCAGCTGGGGGGTCAGTGACAATGAGCAGTTCTTC
TRBJ2-1	.	TRBV7-9	many	CASSLSVNEQFF	TGTGCCAGCAGCTTATCTGTCAATGAGCAGTTCTTC
TRBJ2-7	.	TRBV4-1	.	CASSQVFLQGPFYEQYF	TGCGCCAGCAGCCAAGTCTTCCTCCAGGGGCCTTTCTACGAGCAGTACTTC
TRBJ2-7	.	TRBV12-3/TRBV12-4	few	CASSSGLRAYEQYF	TGTGCCAGCAGTTCGGGATTGAGAGCCTACGAGCAGTACTTC
TRBJ2-5	TRBD2	TRBV28	.	CASRGPGGAQETQYF	TGTGCCAGCAGGGGCCCGGGAGGTGCCCAAGAGACCCAGTACTTC
TRBJ2-1	TRBD1	TRBV5-1	few	CASSLPGQGYNEQFF	TGCGCCAGCAGCTTACCGGGACAGGGGTACAATGAGCAGTTCTTC
TRBJ2-7	.	TRBV7-9	.	CASSSTGTPHPF	TGTGCCAGCAGCTCTACAGGGACTCCCCACCCCTTC
TRBJ2-2	.	TRBV20-1	few	CSAEGGAAGELFF	TGCAGTGCTGAGGGAGGCGCGGCCGGGGAGCTGTTTTTT
TRBJ1-1	TRBD1	TRBV4-3	few	CASSQDYRGVEAFF	TGCGCCAGCAGCCAAGATTACAGGGGGGTTGAAGCTTTCTTT
TRBJ2-3	.	TRBV11-1	.	CASSKMRDTLGLTDTQYF	TGTGCCAGCAGCAAGATGAGGGACACGTTGGGGCTCACAGATACGCAGTATTTT
TRBJ2-1	.	TRBV9	.	CASSVGRRPYNEQFF	TGTGCCAGCAGCGTAGGGCGGAGACCCTACAATGAGCAGTTCTTC
TRBJ2-5	TRBD1	TRBV6-5	.	CASSWDRARETQYF	TGTGCCAGCAGTTGGGACAGGGCGAGGGAGACCCAGTACTTC
TRBJ2-1	TRBD2	TRBV29-1	.	CSGSKREASYNEQFF	TGCAGCGGCAGCAAGCGGGAAGCCTCCTACAATGAGCAGTTCTTC
TRBJ2-7	.	TRBV7-2	.	CASSAGLSTEQYF	TGTGCCAGCAGCGCAGGACTATCTACCGAGCAGTACTTC
TRBJ2-1	TRBD2	TRBV18	.	CASSPLAGGPAF	TGTGCCAGCTCACCATTGGCGGGAGGGCCCGCCTTC
TRBJ1-6	TRBD1	TRBV12-3/TRBV12-4	few	CASSFDRANNSPLHF	TGTGCCAGCAGTTTCGACAGGGCGAATAATTCACCCCTCCACTTT
TRBJ2-7	TRBD1	TRBV29-1	few	CSAQGEDYEQYF	TGCAGCGCCCAGGGGGAAGACTACGAGCAGTACTTC
TRBJ2-7	TRBD1	TRBV12-3/TRBV12-4	few	CASSPPGQAFYEQYF	TGTGCCAGCAGTCCACCGGGACAGGCCTTCTACGAGCAGTACTTC
TRBJ2-3	.	TRBV7-2	few	CASSLGSGGDTQYF	TGTGCCAGCAGCTTAGGGAGTGGTGGAGATACGCAGTATTTT
TRBJ2-5	.	TRBV5-1	.	CASSLGLAHQETQYF	TGCGCCAGCAGCTTGGGCTTAGCTCATCAAGAGACCCAGTACTTC
TRBJ2-7	TRBD2	TRBV7-9	many	CASTFQAGASNEQYF	TGTGCCAGCACCTTTCAAGCGGGAGCGTCGAACGAGCAGTACTTC
TRBJ2-3	.	TRBV9	.	CASSTQGLSTDTQYF	TGTGCCAGCAGCACACAGGGCCTAAGCACAGATACGCAGTATTTT
TRBJ2-2	.	TRBV20-1	.	CSAREVRAGELFF	TGCAGTGCTAGAGAAGTCCGCGCCGGGGAGCTGTTTTTT
TRBJ2-7	TRBD2	TRBV7-2	.	CASSLASGSNYEQYF	TGTGCCAGCAGCTTAGCTAGCGGGAGTAATTACGAGCAGTACTTC
TRBJ2-1	TRBD2	TRBV4-2	many	CASSQDRLAGVFNEQFF	TGTGCCAGCAGCCAAGATCGGCTAGCGGGAGTGTTTAATGAGCAGTTCTTC
TRBJ2-1	.	TRBV12-3/TRBV12-4	.	CASRLEAGPYNEQFF	TGTGCCAGCAGGTTGGAAGCAGGCCCCTACAATGAGCAGTTCTTC
TRBJ1-2	.	TRBV20-1	few	CSARGGTLYGYTF	TGCAGTGCTAGGGGCGGGACCCTCTATGGCTACACCTTC
TRBJ2-2	TRBD1	TRBV4-1	once	CASSQERTGHTGELFF	TGCGCCAGCAGCCAAGAGAGGACAGGGCACACCGGGGAGCTGTTTTTT
TRBJ2-1	TRBD2	TRBV20-1	few	CSARGLAGVVTYNEQFF	TGCAGTGCTAGAGGACTAGCGGGAGTGGTAACTTACAATGAGCAGTTCTTC
TRBJ2-7	.	TRBV4-1	.	CASSRYTGLTGEQYF	TGCGCCAGCAGCCGTTATACAGGTTTAACGGGGGAGCAGTACTTC
TRBJ1-1	.	TRBV6-6	few	CASRQWETEAFF	TGTGCCAGCAGACAGTGGGAAACTGAAGCTTTCTTT
TRBJ2-5	.	TRBV5-1	many	CASSVDVHRGETQYF	TGCGCCAGCAGCGTGGACGTCCACCGAGGGGAGACCCAGTACTTC
TRBJ2-1	.	TRBV24-1	many	CATSDSQRRRSYNEQFF	TGTGCCACCAGTGACTCACAGCGGAGACGCTCCTACAATGAGCAGTTCTTC
TRBJ2-1	.	TRBV25-1	few	CASSGEGDSEGLEQFF	TGTGCCAGCAGCGGGGAGGGGGACAGCGAGGGGTTGGAGCAGTTCTTC
TRBJ2-2	.	TRBV25-1	few	CASSATSGTEHRELFF	TGTGCCAGCAGCGCTACCTCCGGGACGGAACACCGGGAGCTGTTTTTT
TRBJ2-1	TRBD2	TRBV7-9	.	CASSYPGGSDGYNEQFF	TGTGCCAGCAGCTACCCAGGCGGGAGTGACGGTTACAATGAGCAGTTCTTC
TRBJ2-2	.	TRBV28	.	CASRPGFLGELFF	TGTGCCAGCAGGCCAGGTTTTCTCGGGGAGCTGTTTTTT
TRBJ1-6	.	TRBV6-1	few	CASCPGAARSPLHF	TGTGCCAGTTGTCCCGGAGCGGCCAGGTCACCCCTCCACTTT
TRBJ1-1	.	TRBV6-5	many	CASSYSTVTTEAFF	TGTGCCAGCAGTTACTCGACTGTAACGACTGAAGCTTTCTTT
TRBJ2-7	.	TRBV7-8	.	CASSQVGSGYEQYF	TGTGCCAGCAGTCAAGTAGGATCGGGGTACGAGCAGTACTTC
TRBJ2-1	.	TRBV27	few	CASSLSGGRGFDNEQFF	TGTGCCAGCAGTTTATCTGGGGGGAGAGGCTTCGACAATGAGCAGTTCTTC